This T cell receptor beta chain derives from a study of regulatory T cells in long-lasting Graves disease. The time point here: persistent/refractory GD, antithyroid drugs over 5 years with positive TRAb. PBMCs provided the RNA from which the TCR library was made. This clonotype was detected only once. Combining iRepertoire HTBI primers with Arm-PCR of CDR3 regions, the authors built TCR beta libraries. TCRdb reprocessed the multiplex PCR reads with MiXCR, giving one entry per CDR3 protein. The table records under 450,000 distinct CDR3 sequences, roughly 24% of them present only once. Germline V gene lookup returns CDR1 SGHTA and CDR2 FQGNSA. This CDR3 spans 16 amino acids. After removal of 2 bases from V and 6 bases from J, the junction contained 10 bases not matched to a gene.

The genes are TRBV7-2 and TRBJ2-1; the match to TRBD2 covers 7 bases. The sequence derives from a woman in her 40s with Graves disease. Sequenced material: peripheral blood mononuclear cells (PBMCs), taken when the disease was refractory, from a patient treated with antithyroid drugs. CDR3 sequence (DNA): TGTGCCAGCAGCTTATGGCGGCTAGCGGTCTTCAATGAGCAGTTCTTC. Protein sequence: CASSLWRLAVFNEQFF.